This TCR beta chain comes out of a study of blood T cell repertoires in COVID-19. Donors were grouped by their self-reported clinical history. Recovered participants had two consecutive negative NP/OP PCR tests, healthcare professional clearance, or symptom resolution. With 4 bases clipped from V and 4 bases from J, the junction kept 6 bases outside the gene matches. The CDR3 runs to 15 residues. The germline V gene encodes CDR1 SGHRS and CDR2 YFSETQ. The data were produced by immunoSEQ multiplex PCR, yet TCRdb's version contains in-frame clones alone and is incomplete. The sample lists 190,000 or so clones; approximately 84% were seen once.

This chain links TRBV5-1 with TRBJ1-1; TRBD1 agrees at 11 bases. Sequences were obtained from PBMCs or T cells enriched from blood (not recorded which). The sequence was obtained from a man aged 40-55 years who had recovered from COVID-19. CDR3 in DNA: TGCGCCAGCAGCCCGCGGGGACAGGGGGGCACTGAAGCTTTCTTT. This encodes CASSPRGQGGTEAFF.